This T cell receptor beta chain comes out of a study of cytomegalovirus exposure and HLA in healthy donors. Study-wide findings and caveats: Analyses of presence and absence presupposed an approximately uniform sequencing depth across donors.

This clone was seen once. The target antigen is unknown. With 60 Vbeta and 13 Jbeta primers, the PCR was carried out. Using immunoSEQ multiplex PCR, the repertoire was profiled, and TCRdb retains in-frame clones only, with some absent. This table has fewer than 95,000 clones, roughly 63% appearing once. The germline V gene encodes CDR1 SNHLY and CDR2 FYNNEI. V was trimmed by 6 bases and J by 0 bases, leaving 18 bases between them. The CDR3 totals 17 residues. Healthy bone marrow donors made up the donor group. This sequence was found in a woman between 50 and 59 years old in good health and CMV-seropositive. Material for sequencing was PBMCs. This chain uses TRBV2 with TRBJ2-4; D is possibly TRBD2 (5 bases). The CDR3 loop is CASRPDKAGVAKNIQYF. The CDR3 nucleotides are TGTGCCAGCAGACCCGATAAGGCCGGGGTAGCCAAAAACATTCAGTACTTC.